This passage covers 24 T cell receptor beta chains from one sample sequenced in a study of blood T cell repertoires in COVID-19. Profiling relied on immunoSEQ multiplex PCR, and the TCRdb table lists in-frame clones only, not all of them. The top ten hold around 3.5% of the sample, which has some 150,000 clones, roughly 85% seen once. Sequencing input: peripheral blood. Receptors were obtained from a man between 65 and 85 years old with acute or convalescent COVID-19.

This clone was seen once. This sequence joins TRBV7-8 and TRBJ2-2, with 9 nucleotides matching TRBD2. The trim removed 4 bases at V and 4 bases at J, leaving 7 bases unmatched. The CDR3 contains 16 residues. Germline V CDR1 and CDR2: SGHVS, FQNEAQ. Here the CDR3 reads CASSSLAGARTGELFF. In nucleotides, the CDR3 is TGTGCCAGCAGCTCGTTAGCGGGAGCACGCACCGGGGAGCTGTTTTTT.

This sequence joins TRBV7-9 and TRBJ2-2, with TRBD1 identical over 8 bases. Germline CDR1 is SEHNR and CDR2 is FQNEAQ (reference sequence). The CDR3 is 14 amino acids. V trimming: 3 bases; J trimming: 5 bases; junction bases outside the gene matches: 2. CDR3 bases: TGTGCCAGCAGCTTGTGGACAGGGACCGGGGAGCTGTTTTTT. Translated: CASSLWTGTGELFF.

The rearrangement joins TRBV19 to TRBJ2-5; 11 nucleotides agree with TRBD1. The germline CDR1 and CDR2 sequences are LNHDA and SQIVND (reference sequence). Trimming removed 7 bases from V and 5 bases from J; junction bases left unmatched: 15. CDR3 size: 17 residues. In DNA form, the CDR3 reads TGTGCCAGTAATCGCGTAACCGGGACAGGGGGTTCCGAGACCCAGTACTTC. Its translation: CASNRVTGTGGSETQYF.

The chain has TRBV7-8 and TRBJ2-6; TRBD1 matches 7 bases. Per the germline V gene, CDR1 is SGHVS and CDR2 is FQNEAQ. V gave up 5 bases and J gave up 0 bases; unmatched junction bases: 10. The CDR3 contains 18 residues. The CDR3 DNA sequence: TGTGCCAGCAGCCTCGGACAGGCGCCAAGCTCTGGGGCCAACGTCCTGACTTTC. Its translation is CASSLGQAPSSGANVLTF.

This chain joins TRBV28 and TRBJ1-3; 7 nucleotides align to TRBD1. CDR1 and CDR2 from the germline V gene are MDHEN and SYDVKM. The CDR3 totals 15 residues. The V segment lost 2 bases and the J segment 3 bases; nucleotides outside the gene matches: 4. The CDR3 here is CASSLGTAGGNTIYF. The CDR3 DNA follows: TGTGCCAGCAGTTTAGGGACAGCTGGTGGAAACACCATATATTTT.

CDR3 bases: TGTGCCAGCAGCCCCCGGGGACTCTCCTCTGGAAACACCATATATTTT. It is translated as CASSPRGLSSGNTIYF. J is TRBJ1-3 and V is TRBV7-2, with D perhaps TRBD1 (5 bases). V was pared by 5 bases and J by 0 bases, with 14 bases between. Germline-derived CDR1 and CDR2 are SGHTA and FQGNSA. The CDR3 has 16 amino acids. The full variable domain, in which reference TRBV7-2 and TRBJ1-3 provide the parts outside the CDR3, is GAGVSQSPSNKVTEKGKDVELRCDPISGHTALYWYRQSLGQGLEFLIYFQGNSAPDKSGLPSDRFSAERTGGSVSTLTIQRTQQEDSAVYLCASSPRGLSSGNTIYFGEGSWLTVV.

This chain joins TRBV7-9 and TRBJ1-2; possibly TRBD1 for D (6 bases). Germline values: CDR1 SEHNR, CDR2 FQNEAQ (reference sequence). V shed 7 bases and J shed 2 bases, with 11 bases lying between them. The CDR3 has 13 residues. The CDR3 region is CASTNQGNYGYTF. CDR3 nucleotide sequence: TGTGCCAGCACCAATCAGGGGAACTATGGCTACACCTTC. The full variable domain, with the rest looked up from reference TRBV7-9 and TRBJ1-2, is DTGVSQNPRHKITKRGQNVTFRCDPISEHNRLYWYRQTLGQGPEFLTYFQNEAQLEKSRLLSDRFSAERPKGSFSTLEIQRTEQGDSAMYLCASTNQGNYGYTFGSGTRLTVV.

The V and J genes are TRBV27 and TRBJ2-2; 11 bases align to TRBD2. V trimming: 5 bases; J trimming: 8 bases; junction bases outside the gene matches: 16. There are 18 residues in the CDR3. Germline loops: CDR1 MNHEY, CDR2 SMNVEV (reference sequence). CDR3 bases: TGTGCCAGCAGTAGCTCAGAGGGACTAGCGGCCCCCCGGGGGGAGCTGTTTTTT. It encodes CASSSSEGLAAPRGELFF.

This CDR3 is CATSRDWTSGRAYEQFF. CDR3 nucleotides: TGTGCCACCAGCAGAGATTGGACTAGCGGGAGGGCCTATGAGCAGTTCTTC. The V gene is TRBV15, the J gene TRBJ2-1, with TRBD2 matching 15 bases. Germline V lookup: CDR1 LNHNV, CDR2 YYDKDF (reference sequence). V trimming: 0 bases; J trimming: 8 bases; junction bases outside the gene matches: 5. This CDR3 has 17 amino acids.

This clone was detected once. The chain combines TRBV5-1 with TRBJ2-3, with TRBD2 as a possible D gene (5 bases). Trimming shortened V by 4 bases and J by 2 bases, and 14 bases separated the two germline ends. Germline CDR1 reads SGHRS; CDR2 reads YFSETQ. The CDR3 has 15 amino acids. The CDR3 nucleotides are TGCGCCAGCAGCCCGGGGAGAGGCAACACAGATACGCAGTATTTT. This encodes CASSPGRGNTDTQYF.

This chain links TRBV4-1 with TRBJ1-2; no reliable D call. The length of the CDR3 is 14 residues. CDR1 is MGHRA and CDR2 is YSYEKL in the germline V gene. Trimming pared 6 bases from V and 4 bases from J, leaving 15 bases between. CDR3 protein: CASSYLDRSYGYTF. In DNA form, the CDR3 reads TGCGCCAGCAGTTACCTCGACCGGAGCTATGGCTACACCTTC.

The J gene is TRBJ2-1, the V gene TRBV27; 13 bases agree with TRBD2. Germline CDR1 MNHEY, CDR2 SMNVEV (reference sequence). CDR3 length: 17 residues. The junction had 7 bases not matched to a gene; V was cut back by 4 bases and J by 4 bases. The CDR3 spells CASSSPTSGRRYNEQFF. The CDR3 DNA sequence: TGTGCCAGCAGTTCCCCGACTAGCGGGAGGCGGTACAATGAGCAGTTCTTC.

This chain joins TRBV11-2 and TRBJ2-3, with D unclear. Per the germline V gene, CDR1 is SGHAT and CDR2 is FQNNGV. The CDR3 is 14 residues long. Trimming shortened V by 1 base and J by 0 bases, and 5 bases separated the two germline ends. In nucleotides, the CDR3 is TGTGCCAGCAGCTTAGTCCCGAGCACAGATACGCAGTATTTT. Protein sequence: CASSLVPSTDTQYF.

The chain is built from TRBV5-1 and TRBJ1-4; D is unclear. The CDR3 loop spans 16 amino acids. Deletions cut 1 base from V and 0 bases from J, with 10 bases between. Germline assignment: CDR1 SGHRS and CDR2 YFSETQ. The CDR3 loop is CASSLSDSATNEKLFF. The CDR3 DNA reads as TGCGCCAGCAGCTTGTCCGACTCTGCAACTAATGAAAAACTGTTTTTT. The full variable domain, rest sourced from reference TRBV5-1 and TRBJ1-4, is KAGVTQTPRYLIKTRGQQVTLSCSPISGHRSVSWYQQTPGQGLQFLFEYFSETQRNKGNFPGRFSGRQFSNSRSEMNVSTLELGDSALYLCASSLSDSATNEKLFFGSGTQLSVL.

About this clone itself: The same CDR3 is also encoded by other DNA sequences in this sample. The rearrangement joins TRBV9 to TRBJ2-7; TRBD2 aligns across 10 bases. Germline CDR1 SGDLS, CDR2 YYNGEE. V shed 0 bases, J shed 0 bases, and the junction held 0 bases outside the gene matches. This CDR3 region has 15 residues. CDR3: CASSVGTSGSYEQYF. The CDR3 DNA reads TGTGCCAGCAGCGTAGGGACTAGCGGCTCCTACGAGCAGTACTTC.

The rearrangement uses TRBV19 and TRBJ2-1; possible D gene TRBD2, 6 bases. CDR3 length equals 11 residues. Germline values: CDR1 LNHDA, CDR2 SQIVND (reference sequence). V was shortened by 4 bases and J by 8 bases, with 6 bases between the two germline ends. This chain's CDR3 is CASSRGDEQFF. Here the CDR3 DNA reads TGTGCCAGTAGTAGGGGGGATGAGCAGTTCTTC.

This rearrangement joins TRBV27 to TRBJ2-7; 7 bases agree with TRBD2. Germline trimming cut 7 bases from V and 5 bases from J; bases unmatched to any gene: 17. The CDR3 covers 16 residues. The germline CDR1 and CDR2 sequences are MNHEY and SMNVEV (reference sequence). The CDR3 loop is CASTPFPTDGGNEQYF. The CDR3 nucleotides read TGTGCCAGCACCCCTTTCCCTACGGACGGGGGGAACGAGCAGTACTTC.

This clone was observed a single time. The chain is built from TRBV10-3 and TRBJ2-3; the match to TRBD2 covers 8 bases. With V trimmed by 6 bases and J by 2 bases, 7 bases remained unmatched. The length of the CDR3 is 15 residues. In germline, CDR1 is ENHRY, CDR2 SYGVKD. For the CDR3, the DNA is TGTGCCATCAGATTTAGCGGGACCTCCACAGATACGCAGTATTTT. As protein: CAIRFSGTSTDTQYF.

The V and J genes are TRBV19 and TRBJ2-1; the D is unclear. The V and J ends lost 7 bases and 0 bases respectively, with 16 bases between them. CDR1 is LNHDA, CDR2 SQIVND, per germline (reference sequence). This CDR3 spans 16 amino acids. The CDR3 here is CASTSPSPSSYNEQFF. DNA of the CDR3: TGTGCCAGTACTTCCCCCTCTCCCAGCTCCTACAATGAGCAGTTCTTC.

This clone is a singleton in its sample. The chain has TRBV18 and TRBJ1-6, with no clear D. Germline lookup yields CDR1 KGHSH and CDR2 LQKENI. The length of the CDR3 is 15 residues. The V end was cut by 3 bases, the J end by 0 bases, with 6 bases between. The CDR3 spells CASSPASSYNSPLHF. Written as DNA, the CDR3 is TGTGCCAGCTCACCGGCTAGCTCCTATAATTCACCCCTCCACTTT. The complete variable domain, with remaining parts taken from reference TRBV18 and TRBJ1-6, reads NAGVMQNPRHLVRRRGQEARLRCSPMKGHSHVYWYRQLPEEGLKFMVYLQKENIIDESGMPKERFSAEFPKEGPSILRIQQVVRGDSAAYFCASSPASSYNSPLHFGNGTRLTVT.

The genes are TRBV12-5 and TRBJ1-5; the D is unclear. The CDR3 contains 14 residues. Per the germline V gene, CDR1 is LGHNT and CDR2 is FRNRAP. V lost 3 bases, J lost 4 bases, and 10 bases lay in between. CDR3 in DNA: TGTGCTAGTGGTTTCCGGGTCCCTAATCAGCCCCAGCATTTT. This translates into CASGFRVPNQPQHF.

The chain couples TRBV29-1 to TRBJ1-2, with 11 bases identical to TRBD1. The CDR3 spans 13 residues. Germline CDR1 is SQVTM and CDR2 is ANQGSEA. J gave up 4 bases and V 6 bases, and 4 bases lay outside the gene matches. For the CDR3, the DNA is TGCAGCGTCGGACAGGGGGCTGGCTATGGCTACACCTTC. As protein: CSVGQGAGYGYTF.

V gene TRBV7-8 combines with J gene TRBJ2-7, with a possible D match to TRBD1 (5 bases). Germline values: CDR1 SGHVS, CDR2 FQNEAQ. Trimming left V 0 bases short and J 1 base short, with 7 bases between. The CDR3 loop spans 14 amino acids. The CDR3 region is CASSLAGLSYEQYF. CDR3 sequence (DNA): TGTGCCAGCAGCTTAGCGGGGCTATCCTACGAGCAGTACTTC.

The V gene is TRBV4-2, the J gene TRBJ2-3; 9 nucleotides match TRBD2. Losses at the gene ends were 1 base for V and 2 bases for J; bases not matched to a gene: 7. The CDR3 length is 17 residues. Per the germline V gene, CDR1 is LGHNA and CDR2 is YNFKEQ. For the CDR3, the DNA is TGTGCCAGCAGCCAAGGGGCTAGCGGGATGATCACAGATACGCAGTATTTT. Protein product: CASSQGASGMITDTQYF.